This T cell receptor (beta chain) originates from a study of PD-1 blockade in classical Hodgkin lymphoma. Points from the study as a whole: The baseline diversity of complete responders showed similarity to that of newly diagnosed patients.

About this clone itself: As yet, its antigen is unknown.

With no exception, relapse followed autologous stem cell transplantation in all patients, and brentuximab vedotin exposure varied. By magnetic negative selection, CD8+ T cells were isolated from the thawed PBMCs. The data were produced by immunoSEQ multiplex PCR, yet TCRdb's version contains in-frame clones alone and is incomplete. The sample comprises fewer than 15,000 clones, roughly 80% of which are singletons, and 24% rests with the top ten. CDR1 and CDR2 from the germline V gene are LGHNA and YSLEER. The CDR3 consists of 16 residues. Trimming left V 0 bases short and J 6 bases short, with 17 bases between.

Material: CD8+ T cells from blood, obtained at baseline. The rearrangement links TRBV4-3 to TRBJ1-2; D uncertain. The TCR originated in a human donor with classical Hodgkin lymphoma. Written as DNA, the CDR3 is TGCGCCAGCAGCCAAGATAAAACCTTCCAAGGGCATGGCTACACCTTC. It yields the protein CASSQDKTFQGHGYTF.